The 32 T cell receptor beta chains below were found in one sample sequenced in a study of metastatic and nonmetastatic thyroid tumors (dated by TCRdb to about 2020). The method behind the library was PCR. The sample was run on an Illumina HiSeq 4000. TCRdb took the public reads, trimmed them with fastp at Q25, ran MiXCR for clone calling and kept in-frame beta chains. Recorded for this sample are 30,000 to 40,000 clones; 25% to 30% of them occurred a single time. Jointly, the top ten make up around 9.6% of the sample. None of the patients had been given any treatment before thyroid surgery. Sequenced input: blood. The receptors were sampled from a female donor with papillary thyroid cancer or a benign thyroid nodule (not recorded which). Some clones in this sample may be carry-over from other donors' samples.

This clone has a count of ten or more. V is TRBV7-2 and J is TRBJ1-5; D is ambiguous. The CDR3 runs to 19 residues. Trimming removed 4 bases at V and 0 bases at J, with 22 bases between. Looked up from germline, CDR1 is SGHTA and CDR2 is FQGNSA. The CDR3 here is CASSSVVAAVTYSNQPQHF. The CDR3 nucleotides are TGTGCCAGCAGCTCAGTGGTGGCTGCGGTGACGTATAGCAATCAGCCCCAGCATTTT.

This clone was observed a handful of times. V gene TRBV6-5 combines with J gene TRBJ2-3; a weak D match, TRBD2 (6 bases). The germline CDR1 and CDR2 sequences are MNHEY and SVGAGI. The CDR3 spans 17 residues. The ends were cut back, 2 bases at V and 4 bases at J, with 19 bases in the middle. In DNA form, the CDR3 reads TGTGCCAGCAGTTACCCCGCAGCGGGCGGGTGGGCAGATACGCAGTATTTT. Protein: CASSYPAAGGWADTQYF.

This clone appeared a few times. A single base separates this from a much larger clone, so it may be a read error. The J gene is TRBJ2-3, the V gene TRBV28; the D gene is possibly TRBD1 (5 bases). The CDR3 contains 13 residues. The germline V and J ends were trimmed by 7 bases and 2 bases, with 10 bases remaining between them. Germline V CDR1 and CDR2: MDHEN, SYDVKM. The CDR3 loop reads CASNQGNTDTQYF. Written as DNA, the CDR3 is TGTGCCAGCAACCAGGGTAACACAGATACGCAGTATTTT.

The gene calls are TRBV6-1 and TRBJ1-2, with D tentatively TRBD1 (5 bases). V was clipped by 3 bases and J by 5 bases, with 13 bases between them. Germline loops: CDR1 MNHNS, CDR2 SASEGT. The CDR3 has 14 amino acids. The CDR3, as DNA: TGTGCCAGCAGTGACGTTGGGGGTCATTATGGCTACACCTTC. Encoded protein: CASSDVGGHYGYTF.

This clone occurred many times. Distinct nucleotide sequences in the sample also encode this CDR3. The rearrangement joins TRBV28 to TRBJ1-1; no clear D gene. V lost 3 bases, J lost 7 bases, and 12 bases lay in between. CDR3 length: 13 residues. Germline CDR1 reads MDHEN; CDR2 reads SYDVKM. The CDR3 loop is CASSFRPPGEAFF. In DNA, the CDR3 is TGTGCCAGCAGTTTCCGCCCCCCCGGTGAAGCTTTCTTT. Using reference TRBV28 and TRBJ1-1 for the parts outside the CDR3, the full variable domain is DVKVTQSSRYLVKRTGEKVFLECVQDMDHENMFWYRQDPGLGLRLIYFSYDVKMKEKGDIPEGYSVSREKKERFSLILESASTNQTSMYLCASSFRPPGEAFFGQGTRLTVV.

This clone is medium-sized by share. J is TRBJ2-1 and V is TRBV6-2 or TRBV6-3; 9 bases align to TRBD1. CDR3 length: 17 residues. Germline V lookup: CDR1 MNHEY, CDR2 SVGEGT. After removal of 0 bases from V and 8 bases from J, the junction contained 11 bases not matched to a gene. This CDR3 is CASSYSSSIQGADEQFF. The DNA for the CDR3 is TGTGCCAGCAGTTACTCGAGCTCGATACAGGGGGCGGATGAGCAGTTCTTC.

This clone occurred many times. This chain joins TRBV7-2 and TRBJ2-1, with 8 bases fitting TRBD2. The CDR3 runs to 17 residues. Losses at the gene ends were 2 bases for V and 9 bases for J; bases not matched to a gene: 15. Germline CDR1 and CDR2: SGHTA and FQGNSA. Written as DNA, the CDR3 is TGTGCCAGCAGCTTAATGGCTAGCGGGTGGACTTCAGTTGAGCAGTTCTTC. It encodes CASSLMASGWTSVEQFF.

CDR3 DNA sequence: TGTGCCTGGAGTCGGTGGGGGGCATCGGGGGCCAACGTCCTGACTTTC. It encodes CAWSRWGASGANVLTF. The chain couples TRBV30 to TRBJ2-6; TRBD1 or TRBD2 may be the D gene (6 bases each). Germline CDR1 GTSNPN, CDR2 SVGIG (reference sequence). Trimming stripped 2 bases from V and 4 bases from J, with 15 bases between. This CDR3 spans 16 amino acids.

This clone was observed a handful of times. A read error may produce the germline difference seen at one junction end. The CDR3 DNA follows: TGTGCCACCAATAGGGGAATGGGGGAGACCAAGTACTTC. Translating gives CATNRGMGETKYF. The chain combines TRBV24-1 with TRBJ2-5; either TRBD1 or TRBD2 may supply D (5 bases each). CDR3 length: 13 amino acids. Germline CDR1 KGHDR, CDR2 SFDVKD.

In regard to this clone: Its ends do not fully match the called genes, so a read error is possible. This chain links TRBV28 with TRBJ1-2; unclear D gene. This CDR3 region has 11 residues. From germline, CDR1 is MDHEN and CDR2 SYDVKM. CDR3 coding DNA: TGTTCCAGCAGCCAAAGATATGGCTACACCTTC. It codes for CSSSQRYGYTF.

The V and J genes are TRBV6-5 and TRBJ2-7; D is perhaps TRBD1 or TRBD2 (5 bases each). CDR1 and CDR2 (germline): MNHEY, SVGAGI. Deletions cut 3 bases from V and 6 bases from J, with 18 bases between. This CDR3 comprises 15 residues. CDR3 in DNA: TGTGCCAGCAGTTATATCCGGCCGGGACCTAGCGAGCAGTACTTC. Amino acid sequence: CASSYIRPGPSEQYF.

V usage is TRBV10-3 and J usage is TRBJ2-1; TRBD2 matches 9 bases. CDR1 is ENHRY and CDR2 is SYGVKD in the germline V gene. Losses at the gene ends were 6 bases for V and 4 bases for J; bases not matched to a gene: 13. The CDR3 is made up of 17 amino acids. CDR3 nucleotide sequence: TGTGCCATCAGCGAAACTAGCGGGCCGCGTAAATACAATGAGCAGTTCTTC. The encoded protein is CAISETSGPRKYNEQFF.

The V call is TRBV5-1, the J call TRBJ2-7; 7 nucleotides line up with TRBD1. Trimming took 4 bases from V and 3 from J; bases not matched to a gene: 13. The CDR3 is made up of 16 amino acids. Germline values: CDR1 SGHRS, CDR2 YFSETQ. The CDR3 coding sequence is TGCGCCAGCAGCCAATTCCCGGGACAGACGCGCTACGAGCAGTACTTC. Its protein product is CASSQFPGQTRYEQYF.

As for this clone: One end of the junction fails to match germline, which may point to a read error. V gene TRBV7-9 combines with J gene TRBJ1-5; D is perhaps TRBD1 (5 bases). In germline, CDR1 is SEHNR, CDR2 FQNEAQ (reference sequence). The CDR3 has 19 amino acids. CDR3 residues: CASSTVAGTATENYQPQHF. The CDR3 DNA follows: TGCGCCAGCAGCACAGTAGCCGGGACGGCAACCGAGAACTATCAGCCCCAGCATTTT.

V gene TRBV30 combines with J gene TRBJ1-5, with D maybe TRBD1 (5 bases). Germline assignment: CDR1 GTSNPN and CDR2 SVGIG (reference sequence). This CDR3 has 16 residues. The V gene lost 6 bases and the J gene lost 0 bases, with 18 bases spanning the gap. CDR3 sequence: CACNGQGVYSNQPQHF. Here the CDR3 DNA reads TGTGCCTGTAACGGCCAGGGAGTCTATAGCAATCAGCCCCAGCATTTT.

This clone has a single count. The chain joins TRBV6-1 to TRBJ1-6, with 9 bases identical to TRBD1. The V gene's germline CDR1 is MNHNS and CDR2 SASEGT. Germline trimming cut 5 bases from V and 9 bases from J; bases unmatched to any gene: 5. CDR3 length: 14 amino acids. CDR3 coding DNA: TGTGCCAGCAGTCGACAGGGGGGGGGTTCACCCCTCCACTTT. It translates to CASSRQGGGSPLHF.

V usage is TRBV28 and J usage is TRBJ2-7, with D possibly matching TRBD2 (6 bases). Germline CDR1 MDHEN, CDR2 SYDVKM. CDR3 size: 14 residues. V gave up 1 base and J gave up 3 bases, with 10 bases separating them. The CDR3 DNA sequence: TGTGCCAGCAGTTTATACCGGGACTTCTACGAGCAGTACTTC. Protein sequence: CASSLYRDFYEQYF.

The rearrangement links TRBV29-1 to TRBJ1-1, with D possibly being TRBD1 (5 bases). This CDR3 has 12 residues. Germline V gene data show CDR1 as SQVTM and CDR2 as ANQGSEA. Trimming stripped 6 bases from V and 0 bases from J, with 8 bases between. CDR3 sequence: CSVGQVNTEAFF. Written as DNA, the CDR3 is TGCAGCGTCGGACAAGTGAACACTGAAGCTTTCTTT.

This clone came up a few times. The CDR3 DNA is TGTGCCAGTAGTATCCATCAGAAGAACACTGAAGCTTTCTTT. Translated, it gives CASSIHQKNTEAFF. The rearrangement joins TRBV19 to TRBJ1-1, with unresolved D. This CDR3 region has 14 residues. V lost 3 bases and J lost 1, with 9 bases in between. Germline CDR1 and CDR2: LNHDA and SQIVND (reference sequence).

This clone was counted between two and nine times. V gene TRBV12-5 combines with J gene TRBJ2-7; D gene ambiguous. V was trimmed by 2 bases and J by 3 bases, leaving 14 bases between them. The CDR3 contains 15 residues. The germline V gene has CDR1 LGHNT and CDR2 FRNRAP. CDR3 DNA sequence: TGTGCTAGTGGTTTGACCACCGTTGAAGTCTACGAGCAGTACTTC. Translated: CASGLTTVEVYEQYF.

This clone showed up just once. The genes are TRBV3-1 and TRBJ2-7, with D hard to call. V lost 0 bases, J lost 2 bases, and 5 bases lay in between. In germline, CDR1 is LGHDT, CDR2 YNNKEL (reference sequence). There are 13 residues in the CDR3. The CDR3 loop reads CASSQDSTYEQYF. Written as DNA, the CDR3 is TGTGCCAGCAGCCAAGACAGTACCTACGAGCAGTACTTC.

Many counts were recorded for this clone. The V gene is TRBV28, the J gene TRBJ2-1; TRBD2 aligns across 8 bases. Trimming cost V 6 bases and J 3 bases; bases outside gene matches: 7. There are 15 residues in the CDR3. The germline gives CDR1 MDHEN, CDR2 SYDVKM. The CDR3 loop is CASRGGRGVYNEQFF. CDR3 coding DNA: TGTGCCAGCAGGGGGGGGCGGGGGGTCTACAATGAGCAGTTCTTC.

This clone was detected ten times or more. The chain couples TRBV6-1 to TRBJ2-3, with D uncertain. The germline V gene encodes CDR1 MNHNS and CDR2 SASEGT. V lost 5 bases, J lost 1 base, and 7 bases lay in between. The CDR3 spans 13 residues. The CDR3 sequence: CASSLLRTDTQYF. The CDR3 coding sequence is TGTGCCAGCAGTTTATTACGCACAGATACGCAGTATTTT.

There are many counts of this clone. The V gene is TRBV12-3 or TRBV12-4, the J gene TRBJ2-5; TRBD1 agrees at 8 bases. The CDR3 has 16 amino acids. V lost 8 bases and J lost 5; bases outside the gene matches: 16. The CDR3: CASSPSDRGWGETQYF. CDR3 DNA: TGTGCCAGCTCTCCTTCCGACAGGGGTTGGGGGGAGACCCAGTACTTC.

As regards this clone: Other nucleotide sequences from this sample produce the same CDR3. V gene TRBV5-6 combines with J gene TRBJ1-6; perhaps TRBD1 as D (5 bases). This CDR3 region has 15 residues. Germline values: CDR1 SGHDT, CDR2 YYEEEE. V lost 0 bases and J lost 8, with 12 bases in between. This chain's CDR3 is CASSLERQSYSPLHF. The CDR3 region has the DNA TGTGCCAGCAGCTTGGAAAGACAGTCCTATTCACCCCTCCACTTT.

J is TRBJ2-1 and V is TRBV30; unclear D gene. V was shortened by 4 bases and J by 4 bases, with 5 bases between the two germline ends. CDR1 is GTSNPN and CDR2 is SVGIG in the germline V gene (reference sequence). CDR3 size: 11 residues. The DNA of the CDR3 is TGTGCCTGGATAGCTTACAATGAGCAGTTCTTC. It is translated as CAWIAYNEQFF.

The rearrangement joins TRBV12-3 or TRBV12-4 to TRBJ2-1; TRBD1 is a possible D gene (5 bases). This CDR3 region has 12 residues. Trimming left V 6 bases short and J 10 bases short, with 13 bases between. The CDR3 loop is CASSYRRGEQFF. The CDR3 region has the DNA TGTGCCAGCAGCTACCGTAGGGGCGAGCAGTTCTTC.

This sequence joins TRBV7-9 and TRBJ1-6, with D perhaps matching TRBD1 (6 bases). The CDR3 extends over 14 amino acids. Germline V gene sequence: CDR1 SEHNR, CDR2 FQNEAQ (reference sequence). V was cut by 1 base and J by 14 bases, with 15 bases left in between. CDR3 protein: CASSLGAGWDTLHF. The CDR3 bases are TGTGCCAGCAGCTTAGGTGCAGGGTGGGACACCCTCCACTTT.

The CDR3 loop reads CASSVSFNTEAFF. CDR3 in DNA: TGTGCCAGCAGTGTAAGTTTCAACACTGAAGCTTTCTTT. This chain links TRBV13 with TRBJ1-1, with no clear D. Germline CDR1 PRHDT, CDR2 FYEKMQ (reference sequence). The CDR3 has 13 residues. With 6 bases removed from V and 2 bases from J, the gap between germline ends came to 10 bases. Full variable domain (remainder filled in from reference TRBV13 and TRBJ1-1): AAGVIQSPRHLIKEKRETATLKCYPIPRHDTVYWYQQGPGQDPQFLISFYEKMQSDKGSIPDRFSAQQFSDYHSELNMSSLELGDSALYFCASSVSFNTEAFFGQGTRLTVV.

The genes are TRBV11-1 and TRBJ2-2; 9 bases are shared with TRBD1. V lost 11 bases and J lost 5; bases outside the gene matches: 9. Germline values: CDR1 SGHAT, CDR2 FQDESV (reference sequence). The CDR3 has 14 amino acids. The CDR3 DNA follows: TGTGCCCCCACACAGGGGGCTCATACCGGGGAGCTGTTTTTT. This gives the protein CAPTQGAHTGELFF.

The chain employs TRBV11-1 and TRBJ2-1, with TRBD2 matching 11 bases. CDR3 size: 15 residues. Trimming removed 4 bases from V and 4 bases from J; junction bases left unmatched: 3. Germline V lookup: CDR1 SGHAT, CDR2 FQDESV (reference sequence). DNA for the CDR3: TGTGCCAGCAGCTACACTAGCGGGGGATACAATGAGCAGTTCTTC. Its translation is CASSYTSGGYNEQFF.

This clone was seen at least ten times. This sequence joins TRBV6-1 and TRBJ2-5; tentative D call: TRBD1 (5 bases). The germline V and J ends were trimmed by 8 bases and 5 bases, with 15 bases remaining between them. The CDR3 covers 13 residues. Germline V CDR1 and CDR2: MNHNS, SASEGT. For the CDR3, the DNA is TGTGCCAGCTCCCTATTAGGGGTGGAGACCCAGTACTTC. Protein product: CASSLLGVETQYF.